These T cell receptor beta chains were read from a single sample in a study of T cells after yellow fever vaccination. TCRdb reprocessed the 5' RACE reads via MiXCR and lists one record per CDR3 protein. The sample shows around 610,000 distinct CDR3 sequences, 13% of them seen only once. The sequencing here drew on PBMCs, taken on the day of the yellow fever booster vaccination. These receptors all come from a man younger than 45 who received the YFV17D yellow fever vaccine. The CDR3 runs from the conserved cysteine through the conserved F or W. Each record gives: D gene, V gene, J gene, clone size, CDR3 protein, CDR3 DNA. The D gene is left open where the match is weak. Clone size is not always given. Where it is, it says once, few, many or a class for expanded clones.

-	TRBV28	TRBJ2-1	few	CASRTNSRGVVSNEQFF	TGTGCCAGCAGAACCAACTCCCGCGGGGTAGTGTCTAATGAGCAGTTCTTC
-	TRBV20-1	TRBJ2-7	-	CSASSTSSYEQYF	TGCAGTGCTTCTAGCACTAGCTCCTACGAGCAGTACTTC
TRBD2	TRBV18	TRBJ2-3	few	CASSPLGTSGSNTDTQYF	TGTGCCAGCTCACCGCTGGGGACTAGCGGGAGTAACACAGATACGCAGTATTTT
-	TRBV9	TRBJ2-7	-	CASGPQENEQYF	TGTGCCAGCGGGCCCCAGGAAAACGAGCAGTACTTC
TRBD1	TRBV6-1	TRBJ2-6	few	CASTQGTGHLSGANVLTF	TGTGCCAGCACCCAAGGGACAGGGCACCTCTCTGGGGCCAACGTCCTGACTTTC
-	TRBV7-9	TRBJ2-7	few	CASSKTHYEQYF	TGTGCCAGCAGCAAGACCCACTACGAGCAGTACTTC
TRBD1	TRBV5-1	TRBJ1-2	few	CASSLAAGGLLRLLNYGYTF	TGCGCCAGCAGCTTGGCGGCAGGGGGCCTACTCCGCTTACTAAACTATGGCTACACCTTC
TRBD2	TRBV28	TRBJ2-3	-	CATDGGGWGTDTQYF	TGTGCCACCGACGGGGGGGGTTGGGGCACAGATACGCAGTATTTT
-	TRBV6-5	TRBJ2-7	-	CASSYRRVSYEQYF	TGTGCCAGCAGTTACAGGCGGGTCTCCTACGAGCAGTACTTC
TRBD2	TRBV28	TRBJ2-1	many	CASRPRDYADEQFF	TGTGCCAGCAGACCCCGGGACTATGCCGATGAGCAGTTCTTC
TRBD2	TRBV7-7	TRBJ2-5	-	CASSFTSGVQETQYF	TGTGCTAGCAGCTTCACTAGCGGAGTCCAAGAGACCCAGTACTTC
-	TRBV27	TRBJ1-2	-	CASSFRDFRGYTF	TGTGCCAGCAGTTTTCGGGACTTCCGTGGCTACACCTTC
TRBD2	TRBV7-2	TRBJ2-7	-	CASSLWLAGPYEQYF	TGTGCCAGCAGCTTATGGCTAGCGGGGCCCTACGAGCAGTACTTC
TRBD1	TRBV5-5	TRBJ1-6	few	CASSLMGTDNSPLHF	TGTGCCAGCAGCTTGATGGGGACAGACAATTCACCCCTCCACTTT
TRBD1	TRBV20-1	TRBJ1-1	-	CSARGAQGAGTEAFF	TGCAGTGCTAGGGGGGCACAGGGGGCTGGCACTGAAGCTTTCTTT
-	TRBV20-1	TRBJ2-5	few	CSAGVAETQYF	TGCAGTGCTGGTGTCGCAGAGACCCAGTACTTC
TRBD2	TRBV10-3	TRBJ2-7	few	CAISDGTSGREQYF	TGTGCCATCAGTGATGGGACTAGCGGGAGGGAGCAGTACTTC
TRBD1	TRBV7-8	TRBJ2-1	few	CASSLAGGKYNEQFF	TGTGCCAGCAGCTTAGCAGGGGGCAAGTACAATGAGCAGTTCTTC